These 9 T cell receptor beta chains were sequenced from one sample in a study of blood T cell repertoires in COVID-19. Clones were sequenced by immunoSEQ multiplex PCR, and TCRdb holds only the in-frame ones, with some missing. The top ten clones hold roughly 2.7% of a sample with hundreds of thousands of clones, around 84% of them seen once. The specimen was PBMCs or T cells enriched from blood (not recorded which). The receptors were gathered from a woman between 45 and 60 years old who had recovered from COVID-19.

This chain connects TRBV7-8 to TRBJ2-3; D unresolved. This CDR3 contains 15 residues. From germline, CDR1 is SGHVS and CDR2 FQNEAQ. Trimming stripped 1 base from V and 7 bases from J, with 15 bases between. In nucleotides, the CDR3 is TGTGCCAGCAGCTTAGAGTCGGGTCACGGGTATACGCAGTATTTT. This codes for CASSLESGHGYTQYF.

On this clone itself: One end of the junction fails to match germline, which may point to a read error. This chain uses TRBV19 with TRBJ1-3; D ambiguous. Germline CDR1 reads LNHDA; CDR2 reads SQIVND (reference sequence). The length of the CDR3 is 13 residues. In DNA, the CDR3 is TGTGCCAGTAGCCCAGATCGGGAGTTCCCGGTCTCGTTT. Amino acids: CASSPDREFPVSF.

In nucleotides, the CDR3 is TGTGCCAGCAGTCTGCCAACGGGACAGACAGATCAGCCCCAGCATTTT. Translation gives CASSLPTGQTDQPQHF. The chain uses TRBV28 and TRBJ1-5, with TRBD1 identical over 7 bases. The CDR3 totals 16 residues. The V gene's germline CDR1 is MDHEN and CDR2 SYDVKM. Trimming at V came to 5 bases and at J to 5 bases, leaving 12 bases not matched to a gene. Using reference TRBV28 and TRBJ1-5 for the parts outside the CDR3, the full variable domain is DVKVTQSSRYLVKRTGEKVFLECVQDMDHENMFWYRQDPGLGLRLIYFSYDVKMKEKGDIPEGYSVSREKKERFSLILESASTNQTSMYLCASSLPTGQTDQPQHFGDGTRLSIL.

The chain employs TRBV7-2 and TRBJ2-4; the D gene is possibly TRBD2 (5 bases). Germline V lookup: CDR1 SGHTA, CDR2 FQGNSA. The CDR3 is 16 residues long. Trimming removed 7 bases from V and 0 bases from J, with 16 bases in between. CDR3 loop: CASTQTGGLAKNIQYF. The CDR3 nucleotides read TGTGCCAGCACCCAAACCGGCGGACTAGCCAAAAACATTCAGTACTTC.

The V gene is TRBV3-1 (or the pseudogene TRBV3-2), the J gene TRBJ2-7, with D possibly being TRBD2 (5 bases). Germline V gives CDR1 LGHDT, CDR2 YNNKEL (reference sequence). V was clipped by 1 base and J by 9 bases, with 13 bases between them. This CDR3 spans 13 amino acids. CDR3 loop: CASSQGEGAGQYF. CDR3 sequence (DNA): TGTGCCAGCAGCCAAGGTGAGGGAGCCGGGCAGTACTTC.

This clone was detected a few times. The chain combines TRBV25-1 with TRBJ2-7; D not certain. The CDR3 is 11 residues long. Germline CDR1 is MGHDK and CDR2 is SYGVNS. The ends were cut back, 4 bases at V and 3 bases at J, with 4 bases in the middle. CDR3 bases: TGTGCCAGCAGTGCACACTACGAGCAGTACTTC. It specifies CASSAHYEQYF.

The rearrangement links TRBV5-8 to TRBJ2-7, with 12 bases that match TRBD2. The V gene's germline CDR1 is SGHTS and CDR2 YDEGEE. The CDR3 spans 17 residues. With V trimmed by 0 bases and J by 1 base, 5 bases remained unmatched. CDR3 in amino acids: CASSLDYGLAGSYEQYF. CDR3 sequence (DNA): TGTGCCAGCAGCTTGGACTACGGACTAGCGGGGTCCTACGAGCAGTACTTC.

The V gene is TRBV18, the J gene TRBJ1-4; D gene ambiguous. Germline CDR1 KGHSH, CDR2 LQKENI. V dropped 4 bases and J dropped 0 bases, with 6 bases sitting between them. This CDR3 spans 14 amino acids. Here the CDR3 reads CASSQQSTNEKLFF. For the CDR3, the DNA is TGTGCCAGCTCACAACAGTCAACTAATGAAAAACTGTTTTTT.

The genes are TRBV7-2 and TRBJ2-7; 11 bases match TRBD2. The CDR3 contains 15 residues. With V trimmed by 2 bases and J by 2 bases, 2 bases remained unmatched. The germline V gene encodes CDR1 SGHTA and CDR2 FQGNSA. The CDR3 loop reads CASSLMTSGTYEQYF. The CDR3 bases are TGTGCCAGCAGCTTAATGACTAGCGGGACCTACGAGCAGTACTTC.